One and the same sample provided the 9 T cell receptor beta chains below, sequenced in a study of shared clonotypes between healthy human individuals. Using immunoSEQ multiplex PCR, the repertoire was profiled, and TCRdb retains in-frame clones only, with some absent. The table shows a few hundred thousand clones, with around nine tenths occurring only once. The sample comprised memory CD8+ T cells sorted from blood. Subset given: CD45RO+ cells pooled with CCR7-negative TemRA cells. Receptor source: a man younger than 35 in good health.

The rearrangement joins TRBV2 to TRBJ2-1, with 9 bases that match TRBD2. Germline CDR1 SNHLY, CDR2 FYNNEI. The V segment lost 11 bases and the J segment 6 bases; nucleotides outside the gene matches: 8. The CDR3 contains 13 residues. The chain's CDR3 is CADYAAGGNEQFF. The CDR3 DNA follows: TGTGCCGACTACGCAGCGGGGGGCAATGAGCAGTTCTTC.

This clone has a handful of counts. This chain links TRBV7-8 with TRBJ2-3, with TRBD2 matching 9 bases. V lost 1 base to trimming and J lost 7 bases; unmatched junction nucleotides: 9. Germline lookup yields CDR1 SGHVS and CDR2 FQNEAQ. This CDR3 is built from 16 residues. CDR3 region: CASSLEASGNPYTQYF. The CDR3 DNA follows: TGTGCCAGCAGCTTAGAGGCTAGCGGGAATCCATATACGCAGTATTTT.

This clone was observed a single time. The rearrangement joins TRBV5-6 to TRBJ2-7, with unresolved D. The ends were cut back, 0 bases at V and 0 bases at J, with 7 bases in the middle. The CDR3 loop spans 14 amino acids. Germline V gene sequence: CDR1 SGHDT, CDR2 YYEEEE. CDR3 in amino acids: CASSLDQSSYEQYF. In nucleotides, the CDR3 is TGTGCCAGCAGCTTGGACCAGAGCTCCTACGAGCAGTACTTC. Complete variable domain (other parts from reference TRBV5-6 and TRBJ2-7): DAGVTQSPTHLIKTRGQQVTLRCSPKSGHDTVSWYQQALGQGPQFIFQYYEEEERQRGNFPDRFSGHQFPNYSSELNVNALLLGDSALYLCASSLDQSSYEQYFGPGTRLTVT.

This clone appeared a single time. The V and J genes are TRBV11-2 and TRBJ2-7, with D unclear. Germline loops: CDR1 SGHAT, CDR2 FQNNGV. Trimming cost V 5 bases and J 2 bases, with 10 bases left between them. This CDR3 comprises 13 residues. CDR3 bases: TGTGCCAGCAGCATAGGGCAGCCCTACGAGCAGTACTTC. Protein product: CASSIGQPYEQYF.

Points on this clone: Other DNA sequences from this sample encode an identical CDR3 as well. The V gene is TRBV11-2, the J gene TRBJ2-7; D is unresolved. Germline-derived CDR1 and CDR2 are SGHAT and FQNNGV. With 1 base removed from V and 1 base from J, the gap between germline ends came to 5 bases. The CDR3 length is 13 residues. The CDR3 region is CASSLGQSYEQYF. CDR3 bases: TGTGCCAGCAGCTTAGGTCAGTCCTACGAGCAGTACTTC. Full variable domain (rest looked up from reference TRBV11-2 and TRBJ2-7): EAGVAQSPRYKIIEKRQSVAFWCNPISGHATLYWYQQILGQGPKLLIQFQNNGVVDDSQLPKDRFSAERLKGVDSTLKIQPAKLEDSAVYLCASSLGQSYEQYFGPGTRLTVT.

The V gene is TRBV5-1, the J gene TRBJ2-2; the D gene is possibly TRBD1 (6 bases). The CDR3 spans 20 residues. Trimming left V 4 bases short and J 4 bases short, with 29 bases between. CDR1 SGHRS and CDR2 YFSETQ come from the germline V gene. CDR3 coding DNA: TGCGCCAGCAGCGACGACCCAAAGACAGGATCCCAAGTTGGCACCGGGGAGCTGTTTTTT. It is translated as CASSDDPKTGSQVGTGELFF.

The gene calls are TRBV4-1 and TRBJ2-3; a possible D gene is TRBD2 (6 bases). CDR3 length: 13 residues. V lost 5 bases and J lost 6, with 12 bases in between. The germline V gene has CDR1 MGHRA and CDR2 YSYEKL. This CDR3 reads CASSSDRGDTQYF. Here the CDR3 DNA reads TGCGCCAGCAGCTCAGACCGGGGGGATACGCAGTATTTT.

V and J are TRBV6-5 and TRBJ2-7; D may match TRBD1 or TRBD2 (6 bases each). Trimming removed 2 bases at V and 4 bases at J, with 15 bases between. This CDR3 spans 15 amino acids. Germline assignment: CDR1 MNHEY and CDR2 SVGAGI. CDR3 protein: CASSYGGGISYEQYF. The CDR3 DNA reads TGTGCCAGCAGTTACGGGGGCGGGATTTCTTACGAGCAGTACTTC.

V is TRBV29-1 and J is TRBJ2-3, with TRBD1 matching 7 bases. CDR3 size: 12 residues. The V segment lost 6 bases and the J segment 10 bases; nucleotides outside the gene matches: 10. CDR1 and CDR2 from the germline V gene are SQVTM and ANQGSEA. CDR3 in amino acids: CSVLEQGLAQYF. DNA for the CDR3: TGCAGCGTCCTAGAACAGGGGCTGGCGCAGTATTTT.